These 17 T cell receptor beta chains were sequenced from one sample in a study of regulatory T cells in long-lasting Graves disease. Stated time point: newly diagnosed GD, antithyroid drugs for less than 3 months. The TCR library used RNA extracted from PBMCs. In building TCR beta libraries, iRepertoire HTBI primers were used together with Arm-PCR of CDR3 regions. One entry per CDR3 protein, called by TCRdb with MiXCR from the multiplex PCR reads. The repertoire holds hundreds of thousands of distinct CDR3 sequences, with roughly 16% as singletons. A further study also used this sample, focusing on T cells in Graves' hyperthyroidism and ophthalmopathy.

Sequencing was performed on peripheral blood mononuclear cells (PBMCs), taken at new diagnosis, from a patient treated with antithyroid drugs. These receptors were obtained from a young woman with Graves disease.

As regards this clonotype: This sequence may be a read error, since a much larger clone differs from it by one base. This chain uses TRBV28 with TRBJ1-4; D remains unclear. Germline V gene data show CDR1 as MDHEN and CDR2 as SYDVKM. The CDR3 runs 13 residues. Deletions cut 7 bases from V and 7 bases from J, with 13 bases between. In DNA, the CDR3 is TGTGCCAGCAAACAGAGGGTGTCTGAAAAACTGTTTTTT. It codes for CASKQRVSEKLFF.

Ten or more counts support this clonotype. V is TRBV11-1 and J is TRBJ2-7; 7 bases fit TRBD1. V shed 4 bases, J shed 4 bases, and the junction held 10 bases outside the gene matches. The CDR3 length is 15 residues. From germline, CDR1 is SGHAT and CDR2 FQDESV (reference sequence). The CDR3 nucleotides are TGTGCCAGCAGCTCTTCGGACAGGAAAAGGTACGAGCAGTACTTC. Translation: CASSSSDRKRYEQYF.

The table lists this clonotype with a few counts. The J gene is TRBJ2-5, the V gene TRBV28; 7 positions agree with TRBD2. CDR1 and CDR2 (germline): MDHEN, SYDVKM. J lost 5 bases, V lost 3 bases, and 15 bases had no gene match. The CDR3 is made up of 17 amino acids. Here the CDR3 reads CASSFSREEQLGETQYF. The CDR3 DNA reads as TGTGCCAGCAGTTTTTCCCGGGAGGAACAGCTAGGGGAGACCCAGTACTTC.

The V gene is TRBV7-2, the J gene TRBJ2-2; D tentatively fits TRBD1 or TRBD2 (7 bases each). Trimming took 1 base from V and 6 from J, leaving 12 bases between them. Germline V gives CDR1 SGHTA, CDR2 FQGNSA. The CDR3 contains 15 residues. CDR3 protein: CASSLGGRGPGELFF. The CDR3 DNA is TGTGCCAGCAGCTTAGGTGGGAGGGGGCCCGGGGAGCTGTTTTTT.

This clonotype was seen at least ten times. The rearrangement links TRBV28 to TRBJ1-5, with D unclear. Trimming left V 4 bases short and J 5 bases short, with 18 bases between. Germline values: CDR1 MDHEN, CDR2 SYDVKM. The length of the CDR3 is 16 residues. In DNA form, the CDR3 reads TGTGCCAGCAGTTCCCCCCGAAGACTGCTCGATCAGCCCCAGCATTTT. Encoded protein: CASSSPRRLLDQPQHF.

This clonotype appeared many times. The chain has TRBV28 and TRBJ1-6; 8 bases match TRBD1. V shed 6 bases and J 6 bases; nucleotides not matched to a gene: 7. Germline V CDR1 and CDR2: MDHEN, SYDVKM. There are 15 residues in the CDR3. The DNA of the CDR3 is TGTGCCAGCAGCTTAGGGGACAGGCCTAATTCACCCCTCCACTTT. This gives the protein CASSLGDRPNSPLHF. The full variable domain, with the rest looked up from reference TRBV28 and TRBJ1-6, is DVKVTQSSRYLVKRTGEKVFLECVQDMDHENMFWYRQDPGLGLRLIYFSYDVKMKEKGDIPEGYSVSREKKERFSLILESASTNQTSMYLCASSLGDRPNSPLHFGNGTRLTVT.

This clonotype was recorded many times. This rearrangement joins TRBV28 to TRBJ1-3, with 9 bases lining up with TRBD1. V was clipped by 5 bases and J by 4 bases; unmatched bases: 9. Germline V gives CDR1 MDHEN, CDR2 SYDVKM. This CDR3 has 16 amino acids. The CDR3 region is CASSRYGQGKGNTIYF. CDR3 DNA: TGTGCCAGCAGTCGATATGGACAGGGGAAAGGAAACACCATATATTTT.

The J gene is TRBJ2-2, the V gene TRBV7-3; 7 nucleotides agree with TRBD2. The germline gives CDR1 SGHTA, CDR2 FQGTGA. The junction had 21 bases not matched to a gene; V was cut back by 5 bases and J by 6 bases. The CDR3 totals 19 residues. This CDR3 reads CASSPPPGTTASRAGELFF. The CDR3 region has the DNA TGTGCCAGCAGCCCCCCCCCCGGGACTACTGCTTCAAGGGCCGGGGAGCTGTTTTTT.

This clonotype was seen many times. CDR3 DNA: TGCGCCAGCTTCCCCGGGACTATGGTCACAGATACGCAGTATTTT. Encoded protein: CASFPGTMVTDTQYF. V gene TRBV5-1 combines with J gene TRBJ2-3; TRBD2 matches 7 bases. The germline gives CDR1 SGHRS, CDR2 YFSETQ. After removal of 7 bases from V and 2 bases from J, the junction contained 10 bases not matched to a gene. CDR3 length: 15 amino acids.

This clonotype was found many times. This rearrangement joins TRBV4-2 to TRBJ2-5; the D is unclear. Looked up from germline, CDR1 is LGHNA and CDR2 is YNFKEQ. V gave up 2 bases and J gave up 0 bases, with 7 bases separating them. This CDR3 region has 14 residues. Here the CDR3 reads CASSQSRYQETQYF. CDR3 DNA: TGTGCCAGCAGCCAAAGCCGGTACCAAGAGACCCAGTACTTC.

This clonotype was observed once. The rearrangement joins TRBV6-2 or TRBV6-3 to TRBJ1-1, with D uncertain. The CDR3 totals 15 residues. The V and J ends lost 5 bases and 1 base respectively, with 14 bases between them. Germline CDR1 and CDR2: MNHEY and SVGEGT. For the CDR3, the DNA is TGTGCCAGCAGTGAAGTGCAGGTACGGAACACTGAAGCTTTCTTT. This translates into CASSEVQVRNTEAFF.

The V call is TRBV9, the J call TRBJ1-4; D call uncertain. This CDR3 is 16 amino acids long. V was cut by 4 bases and J by 0 bases, with 13 bases left in between. Germline V gives CDR1 SGDLS, CDR2 YYNGEE. The CDR3 loop is CASSLESTPTNEKLFF. The CDR3, as DNA: TGTGCCAGCAGCCTCGAAAGTACCCCAACTAATGAAAAACTGTTTTTT.

There are many counts of this clonotype. The chain combines TRBV27 with TRBJ1-4; 7 positions agree with TRBD1. The CDR3 has 17 residues. After removal of 7 bases from V and 4 bases from J, the junction contained 15 bases not matched to a gene. Germline-derived CDR1 and CDR2 are MNHEY and SMNVEV (reference sequence). CDR3 coding DNA: TGTGCCAGCATTAACGACAGGGCGGGGAGGTTTAATGAAAAACTGTTTTTT. This sequence encodes CASINDRAGRFNEKLFF.

This clonotype was counted many times. The rearrangement uses TRBV7-2 and TRBJ2-5; 10 bases line up with TRBD1. The CDR3 has 15 residues. The V gene's germline CDR1 is SGHTA and CDR2 FQGNSA. V was pared by 5 bases and J by 7 bases, with 10 bases of the junction left unmatched. The CDR3 region has the DNA TGTGCCAGCAGCACACCCGACAGGGGGCTTGGGACCCAGTACTTC. Its translation: CASSTPDRGLGTQYF.

This clonotype was counted ten times or more. This chain connects TRBV28 to TRBJ1-5; D unresolved. This CDR3 spans 16 amino acids. Per the germline V gene, CDR1 is MDHEN and CDR2 is SYDVKM. V shed 4 bases and J shed 0 bases, with 13 bases lying between them. The CDR3 sequence: CASSSPPGYSNQPQHF. As DNA, the CDR3 is TGTGCCAGCAGTTCCCCGCCCGGATATAGCAATCAGCCCCAGCATTTT.

This clonotype was observed a few times. The chain is built from TRBV10-3 and TRBJ1-6; D is undetermined. The CDR3 extends over 12 amino acids. Germline V gene data show CDR1 as ENHRY and CDR2 as SYGVKD. V was clipped by 3 bases and J by 11 bases, with 8 bases between them. The CDR3 is CAISEPGTPLHF. CDR3 in DNA: TGTGCCATCAGTGAACCGGGGACACCCCTCCACTTT.

At least ten counts were recorded for this clonotype. This sequence joins TRBV28 and TRBJ1-2; D is possibly TRBD1 (6 bases). Germline V lookup: CDR1 MDHEN, CDR2 SYDVKM. Trimming shortened V by 3 bases and J by 1 base, and 12 bases separated the two germline ends. There are 15 residues in the CDR3. CDR3 amino acids: CASSFRGNINYGYTF. CDR3 in DNA: TGTGCCAGCAGTTTCAGGGGTAACATTAACTATGGCTACACCTTC.